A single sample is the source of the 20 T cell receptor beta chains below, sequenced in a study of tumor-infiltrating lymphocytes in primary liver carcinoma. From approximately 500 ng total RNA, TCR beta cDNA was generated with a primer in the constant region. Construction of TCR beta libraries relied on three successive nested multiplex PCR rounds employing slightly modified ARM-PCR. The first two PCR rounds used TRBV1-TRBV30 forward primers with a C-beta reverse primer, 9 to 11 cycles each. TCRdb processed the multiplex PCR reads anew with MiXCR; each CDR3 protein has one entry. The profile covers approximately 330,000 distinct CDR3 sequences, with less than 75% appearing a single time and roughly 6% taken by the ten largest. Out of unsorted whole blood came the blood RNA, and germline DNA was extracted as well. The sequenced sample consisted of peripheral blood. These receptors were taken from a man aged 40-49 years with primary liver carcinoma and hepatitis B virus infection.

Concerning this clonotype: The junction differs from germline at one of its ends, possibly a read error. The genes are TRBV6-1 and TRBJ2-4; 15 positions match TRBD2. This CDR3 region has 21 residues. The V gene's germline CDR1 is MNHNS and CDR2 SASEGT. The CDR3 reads CASNEAGWTSGREGAKNIQYF. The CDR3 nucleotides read TGTGCCAGCAATGAAGCCGGCTGGACTAGCGGGAGGGAGGGGGCCAAAAACATTCAGTACTTC.

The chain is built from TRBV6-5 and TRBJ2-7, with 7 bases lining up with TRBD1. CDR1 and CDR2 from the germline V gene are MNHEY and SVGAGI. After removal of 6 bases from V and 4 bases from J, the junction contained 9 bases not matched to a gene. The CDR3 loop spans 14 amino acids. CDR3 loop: CASRWSGGIYEQYF. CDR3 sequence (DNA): TGTGCCAGCAGATGGTCAGGGGGAATATACGAGCAGTACTTC.

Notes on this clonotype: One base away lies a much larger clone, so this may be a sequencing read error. CDR3 amino acids: CASSYLRDSNTEAFF. The CDR3 nucleotides read TGTGCCAGCAGTTACTTGCGTGACAGTAATACTGAAGCTTTCTTT. This rearrangement joins TRBV6-6 to TRBJ1-1; a weak D match, TRBD1 (5 bases). V dropped 1 base and J dropped 5 bases, with 14 bases sitting between them. The CDR3 runs 15 residues. Per the germline V gene, CDR1 is MNHNY and CDR2 is SVGAGI (reference sequence).

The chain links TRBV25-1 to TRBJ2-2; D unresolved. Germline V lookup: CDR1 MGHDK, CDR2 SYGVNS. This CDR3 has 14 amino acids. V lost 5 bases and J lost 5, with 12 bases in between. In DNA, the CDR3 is TGTGCCAGCAGTTCCTCAGGACCTACCGGGGAGCTGTTTTTT. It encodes CASSSSGPTGELFF.

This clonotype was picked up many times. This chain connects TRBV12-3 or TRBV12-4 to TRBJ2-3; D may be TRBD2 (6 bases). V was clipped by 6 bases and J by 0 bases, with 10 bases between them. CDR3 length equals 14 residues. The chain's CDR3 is CASRSSGSTDTQYF. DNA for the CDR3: TGTGCCAGCAGAAGTAGCGGAAGCACAGATACGCAGTATTTT.

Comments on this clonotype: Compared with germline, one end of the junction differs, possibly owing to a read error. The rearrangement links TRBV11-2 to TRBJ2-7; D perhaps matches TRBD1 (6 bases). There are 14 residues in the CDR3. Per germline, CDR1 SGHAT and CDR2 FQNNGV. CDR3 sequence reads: CVSTPGQLAYEQYF. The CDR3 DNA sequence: TGTGTCAGCACCCCCGGACAGCTGGCCTACGAGCAATACTTC.

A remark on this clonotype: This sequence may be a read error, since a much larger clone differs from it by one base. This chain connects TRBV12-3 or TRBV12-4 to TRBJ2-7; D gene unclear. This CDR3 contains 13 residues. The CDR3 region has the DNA TGTGCCAGCAGTCGTACTTTCTCCTACGAGCACTACTTC. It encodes CASSRTFSYEHYF.

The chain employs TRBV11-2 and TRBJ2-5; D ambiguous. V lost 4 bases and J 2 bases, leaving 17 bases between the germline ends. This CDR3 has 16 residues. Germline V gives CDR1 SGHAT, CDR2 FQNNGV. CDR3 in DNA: TGTGCCAGCAGCTACCGTTCGAAAGGGTATCAAGAGACCCAGTACTTC. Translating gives CASSYRSKGYQETQYF.

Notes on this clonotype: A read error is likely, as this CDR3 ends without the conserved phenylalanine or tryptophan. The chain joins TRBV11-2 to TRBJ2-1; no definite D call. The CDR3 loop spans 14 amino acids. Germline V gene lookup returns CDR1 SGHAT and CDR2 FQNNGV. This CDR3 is CANSLEAPHNEQFL. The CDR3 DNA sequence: TGTGCCAACAGCTTAGAGGCCCCACACAATGAGCAGTTCCTC.

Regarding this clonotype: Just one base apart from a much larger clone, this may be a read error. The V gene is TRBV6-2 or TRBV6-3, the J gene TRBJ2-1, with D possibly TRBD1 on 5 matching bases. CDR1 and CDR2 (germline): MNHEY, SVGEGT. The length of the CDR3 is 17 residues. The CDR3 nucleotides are TGTGCCGGCAGTTACCCAGCGCAGGGTAGCTCCTACAATGAGCAGTTCTTC. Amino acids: CAGSYPAQGSSYNEQFF.

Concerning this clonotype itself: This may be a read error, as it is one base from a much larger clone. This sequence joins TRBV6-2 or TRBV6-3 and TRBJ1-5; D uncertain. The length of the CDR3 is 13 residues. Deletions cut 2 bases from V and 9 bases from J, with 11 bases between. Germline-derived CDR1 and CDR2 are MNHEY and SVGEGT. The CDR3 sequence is CASSYTVLMPQHF. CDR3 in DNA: TGTGCCAGCAGTTACACGGTACTCATGCCCCAGCATTTT.

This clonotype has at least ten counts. DNA of the CDR3: TGTGCCAGCAGCTCGACAGGGGAACTGTTTTTT. Residues: CASSSTGELFF. This chain links TRBV11-2 with TRBJ1-4; 8 bases are shared with TRBD1. The CDR3 has 11 amino acids. With 4 bases clipped from V and 12 bases from J, the junction kept 1 base outside the gene matches. In germline, CDR1 is SGHAT, CDR2 FQNNGV.

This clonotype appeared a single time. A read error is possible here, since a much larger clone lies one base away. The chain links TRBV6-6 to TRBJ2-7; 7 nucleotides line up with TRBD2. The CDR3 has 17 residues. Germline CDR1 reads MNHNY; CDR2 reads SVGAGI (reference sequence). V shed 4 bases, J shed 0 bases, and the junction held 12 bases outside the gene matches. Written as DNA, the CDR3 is TGTGCCAGCAGTTGCGACCCCTCGCGGGGGTCCTCCTACGAGCAGTACTTC. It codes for CASSCDPSRGSSYEQYF.

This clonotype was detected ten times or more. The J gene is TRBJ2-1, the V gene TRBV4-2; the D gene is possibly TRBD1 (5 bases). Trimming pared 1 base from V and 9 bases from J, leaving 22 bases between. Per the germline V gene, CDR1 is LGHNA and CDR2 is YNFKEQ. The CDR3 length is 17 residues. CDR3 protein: CASSQADTIESSVEQFF. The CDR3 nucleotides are TGTGCCAGCAGCCAAGCGGACACAATAGAGTCTTCCGTTGAGCAGTTCTTC.

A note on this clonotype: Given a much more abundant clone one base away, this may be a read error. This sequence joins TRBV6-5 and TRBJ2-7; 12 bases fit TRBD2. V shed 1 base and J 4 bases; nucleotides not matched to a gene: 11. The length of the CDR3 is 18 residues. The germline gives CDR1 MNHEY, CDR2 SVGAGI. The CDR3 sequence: CASSYLRLAGDYLYEQYF. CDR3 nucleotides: TGTGCCAGCAGTTACTTGAGACTAGCGGGAGATTACTTATACGAGCAGTACTTC.

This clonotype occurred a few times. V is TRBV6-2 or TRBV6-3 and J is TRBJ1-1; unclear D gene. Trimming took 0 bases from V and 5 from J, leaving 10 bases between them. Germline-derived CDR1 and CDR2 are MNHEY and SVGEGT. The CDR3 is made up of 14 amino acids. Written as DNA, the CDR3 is TGTGCCAGCAGTTACTCAGAATATTGGACTGAAGCTTTCTTT. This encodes CASSYSEYWTEAFF.

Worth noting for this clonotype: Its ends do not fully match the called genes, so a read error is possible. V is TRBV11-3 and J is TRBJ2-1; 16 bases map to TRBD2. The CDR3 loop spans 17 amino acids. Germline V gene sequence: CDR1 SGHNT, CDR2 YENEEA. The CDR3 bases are TGTGCCAGCAGCCTGGGACTAGCGGGAGGGCATCTCAATAAGCAGTTCTTC. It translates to CASSLGLAGGHLNKQFF.

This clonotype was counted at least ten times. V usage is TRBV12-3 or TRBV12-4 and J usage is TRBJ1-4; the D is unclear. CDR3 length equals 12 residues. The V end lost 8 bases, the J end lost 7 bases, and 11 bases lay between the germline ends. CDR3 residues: CASLGRGEKLFF. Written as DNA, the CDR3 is TGTGCCAGCCTTGGACGCGGTGAAAAACTGTTTTTT.

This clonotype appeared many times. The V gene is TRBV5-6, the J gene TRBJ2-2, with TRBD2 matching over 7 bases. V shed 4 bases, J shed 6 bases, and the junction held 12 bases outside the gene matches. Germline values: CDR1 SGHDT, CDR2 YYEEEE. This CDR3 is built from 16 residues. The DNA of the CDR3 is TGTGCCAGCAGCCTCGGGCGGGAGAGAGCGGCCGGGGAGCTGTTTTTT. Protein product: CASSLGRERAAGELFF.

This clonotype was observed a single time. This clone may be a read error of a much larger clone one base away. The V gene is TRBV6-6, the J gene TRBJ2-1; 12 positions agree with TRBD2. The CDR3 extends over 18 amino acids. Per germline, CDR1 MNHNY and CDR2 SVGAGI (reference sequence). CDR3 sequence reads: CASSYSQLAGGVGNEQSF. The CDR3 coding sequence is TGTGCCAGCAGTTACTCCCAACTAGCGGGAGGAGTAGGTAATGAGCAGTCCTTC.